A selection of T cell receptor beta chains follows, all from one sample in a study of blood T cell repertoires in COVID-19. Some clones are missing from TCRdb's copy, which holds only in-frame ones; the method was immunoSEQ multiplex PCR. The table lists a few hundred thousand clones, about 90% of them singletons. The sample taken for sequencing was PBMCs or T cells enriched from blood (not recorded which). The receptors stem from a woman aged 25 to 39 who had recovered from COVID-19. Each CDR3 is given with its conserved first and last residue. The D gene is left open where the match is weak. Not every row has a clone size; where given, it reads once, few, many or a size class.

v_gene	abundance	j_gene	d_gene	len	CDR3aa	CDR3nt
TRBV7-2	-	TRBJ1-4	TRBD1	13	CASSRDRVEKLFF	TGTGCCAGCAGTAGGGACAGGGTCGAAAAACTGTTTTTT
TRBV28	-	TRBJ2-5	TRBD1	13	CASRDRAQETQYF	TGTGCCAGCAGGGACAGGGCCCAAGAGACCCAGTACTTC
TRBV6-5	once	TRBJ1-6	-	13	CASSRQGNSPLHF	TGTGCCAGCAGTCGCCAGGGAAATTCACCCCTCCACTTT
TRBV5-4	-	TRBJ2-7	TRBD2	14	CASSSREVDYEQYF	TGTGCCAGCAGCTCGCGGGAGGTTGACTACGAGCAGTACTTC
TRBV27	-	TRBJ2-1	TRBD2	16	CASSALLAGTRPEQFF	TGTGCCAGCAGTGCCCTACTAGCGGGAACGCGTCCTGAGCAGTTCTTC
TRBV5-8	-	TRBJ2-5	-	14	CASSGGREWETQYF	TGTGCCAGCAGCGGGGGCAGGGAATGGGAGACCCAGTACTTC
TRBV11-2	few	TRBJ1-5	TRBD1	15	CASSLATGMNQPQHF	TGTGCCAGCAGCTTAGCGACAGGGATGAATCAGCCCCAGCATTTT
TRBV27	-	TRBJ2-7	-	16	CASSTDYRDRVYEQYF	TGTGCCAGCAGTACCGACTACAGGGATCGAGTCTACGAGCAGTACTTC
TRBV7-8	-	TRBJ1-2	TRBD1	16	CASSLEGAGANYGYTF	TGTGCCAGCAGCTTAGAGGGGGCAGGGGCTAACTATGGCTACACCTTC
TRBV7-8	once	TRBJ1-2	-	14	CASSLGRRNYGYTF	TGTGCCAGCAGCTTAGGCAGGCGTAACTATGGCTACACCTTC
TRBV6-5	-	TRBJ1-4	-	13	CASSPWANEKLFF	TGTGCCAGCAGCCCGTGGGCCAATGAAAAACTGTTTTTT
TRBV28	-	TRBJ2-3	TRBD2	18	CASSLLGLAGGGPDTQYF	TGTGCCAGCAGTTTATTAGGACTAGCGGGAGGGGGCCCAGATACGCAGTATTTT
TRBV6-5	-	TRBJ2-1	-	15	CASSYRDTSFDEQFF	TGTGCCAGCAGTTATAGGGACACCTCTTTTGATGAGCAGTTCTTC
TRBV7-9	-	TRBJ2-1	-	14	CASSPLYNYNEQFF	TGTGCCAGCAGCCCTCTGTATAACTACAATGAGCAGTTCTTC
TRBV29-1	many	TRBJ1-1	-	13	CSALPHGNTEAFF	TGCAGCGCCCTCCCCCACGGGAACACTGAAGCTTTCTTT
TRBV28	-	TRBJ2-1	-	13	CASKGRGNNEQFF	TGTGCCAGCAAGGGAAGGGGGAACAATGAGCAGTTCTTC
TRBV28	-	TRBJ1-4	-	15	CASSLPQGYNEKLFF	TGTGCCAGCAGTTTACCCCAGGGCTATAATGAAAAACTGTTTTTT
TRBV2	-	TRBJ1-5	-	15	CASSEEDTSYQPQHF	TGTGCCAGCAGTGAAGAAGACACCTCTTATCAGCCCCAGCATTTT
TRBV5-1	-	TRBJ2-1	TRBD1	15	CASSQPGQGGNEQFF	TGCGCCAGCAGCCAGCCGGGACAGGGGGGAAATGAGCAGTTCTTC
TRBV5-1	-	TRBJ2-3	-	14	CASSYQTSTDTQYF	TGCGCCAGCAGCTATCAGACTAGCACAGATACGCAGTATTTT
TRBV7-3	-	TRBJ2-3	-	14	CASSPTSSTDTQYF	TGTGCCAGCAGCCCGACTAGTTCCACAGATACGCAGTATTTT
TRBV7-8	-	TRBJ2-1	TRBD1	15	CASSLDWQGANEQFF	TGTGCCAGCAGCTTAGACTGGCAGGGGGCGAATGAGCAGTTCTTC
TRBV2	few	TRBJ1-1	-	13	CASSEVRNTEAFF	TGTGCCAGCAGTGAGGTGAGGAACACTGAAGCTTTCTTT
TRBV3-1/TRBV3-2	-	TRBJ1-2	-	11	CASSGPQGYTF	TGTGCCAGCAGCGGCCCCCAGGGCTACACCTTC
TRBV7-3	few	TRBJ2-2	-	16	CASSLNLGANTGELFF	TGTGCCAGCAGCTTAAACTTAGGAGCGAACACCGGGGAGCTGTTTTTT
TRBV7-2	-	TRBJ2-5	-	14	CASSLVAAQETQYF	TGTGCCAGCAGCTTAGTAGCGGCCCAAGAGACCCAGTACTTC
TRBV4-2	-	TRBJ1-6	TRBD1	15	CASSQDPGGNSPLHF	TGTGCCAGCAGCCAAGACCCAGGGGGTAATTCACCCCTCCACTTT
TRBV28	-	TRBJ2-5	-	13	CASSPKFQETQYF	TGTGCCAGCAGCCCAAAATTTCAAGAGACCCAGTACTTC
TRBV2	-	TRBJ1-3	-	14	CASSEGSSGNTIYF	TGTGCCAGCAGTGAGGGGAGCTCTGGAAACACCATATATTTT
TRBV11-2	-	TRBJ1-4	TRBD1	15	CASSKRQGWNEKLFF	TGTGCCAGCAGCAAGAGACAGGGTTGGAATGAAAAACTGTTTTTT
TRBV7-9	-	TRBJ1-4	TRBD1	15	CASSSWTGANEKLFF	TGTGCCAGCAGCTCCTGGACAGGGGCTAATGAAAAACTGTTTTTT
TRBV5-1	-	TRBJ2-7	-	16	CASSWTQTVGGYEQYF	TGCGCCAGCAGCTGGACGCAGACCGTGGGCGGGTACGAGCAGTACTTC
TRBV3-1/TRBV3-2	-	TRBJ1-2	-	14	CASSLMGAAHGYTF	TGTGCCAGCAGCCTAATGGGGGCGGCCCATGGCTACACCTTC
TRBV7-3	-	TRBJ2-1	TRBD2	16	CASSSSSGASYNEQFF	TGTGCCAGCAGCTCCTCTAGCGGGGCCTCCTACAATGAGCAGTTCTTC
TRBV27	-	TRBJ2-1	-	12	CASSFNGQVQFF	TGTGCCAGCAGTTTTAACGGCCAGGTGCAGTTCTTC
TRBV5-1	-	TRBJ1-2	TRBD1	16	CASSIVSGQGANGYTF	TGCGCCAGCAGCATAGTATCCGGACAGGGGGCTAACGGCTACACCTTC
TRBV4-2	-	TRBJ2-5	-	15	CASSQERRQGSSQYF	TGTGCCAGCAGCCAAGAACGGCGGCAGGGGAGTTCCCAGTACTTC
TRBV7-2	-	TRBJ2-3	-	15	CASSFGGTSGEVGYF	TGTGCCAGCAGCTTCGGAGGGACTTCCGGGGAGGTAGGGTATTTT
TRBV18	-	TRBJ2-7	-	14	CASSLGQRSYEQYF	TGTGCCAGCTCACTCGGACAGCGCTCCTACGAGCAGTACTTC
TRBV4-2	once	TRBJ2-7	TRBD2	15	CASSQESSGNYEQYF	TGTGCCAGCAGCCAAGAGTCTAGCGGGAACTACGAGCAGTACTTC
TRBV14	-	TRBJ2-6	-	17	CASSRRGRNSGANVLTF	TGTGCCAGCAGCCGAAGGGGCCGGAACTCTGGGGCCAACGTCCTGACTTTC
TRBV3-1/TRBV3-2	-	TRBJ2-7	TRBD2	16	CASSRGLAGTVYEQYF	TGTGCCAGCAGCCGGGGACTAGCGGGGACTGTCTATGAGCAGTACTTC
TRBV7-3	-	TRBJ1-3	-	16	CASSQAILSSGNTIYF	TGTGCCAGCAGTCAAGCTATTCTGAGCTCTGGAAACACCATATATTTT
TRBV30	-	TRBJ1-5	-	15	CAWSSGSTGNQPQHF	TGTGCCTGGAGTTCTGGGAGTACAGGCAATCAGCCCCAGCATTTT
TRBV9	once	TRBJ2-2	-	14	CASTPGLNTGELFF	TGTGCCAGCACCCCGGGACTTAACACCGGGGAGCTGTTTTTT
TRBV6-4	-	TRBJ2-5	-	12	CARTGLGWTQYF	TGTGCCAGGACAGGATTGGGGTGGACCCAGTACTTC
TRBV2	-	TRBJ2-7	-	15	CASTFSQARSYEQYF	TGTGCCAGCACTTTCTCGCAGGCCCGATCCTACGAGCAGTACTTC
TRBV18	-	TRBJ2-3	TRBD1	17	CASSHTGTGLNTDTQYF	TGTGCCAGCTCCCACACCGGGACAGGGCTAAACACAGATACGCAGTATTTT
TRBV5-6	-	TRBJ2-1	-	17	CASSRRSWAGARNEQFF	TGTGCCAGCAGCCGACGCTCATGGGCGGGGGCGCGGAATGAGCAGTTCTTC
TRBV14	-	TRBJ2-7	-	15	CASSRGRRDLSEQYF	TGTGCCAGCAGCCGAGGGCGTCGAGACCTTTCCGAGCAGTACTTC
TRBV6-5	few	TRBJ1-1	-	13	CASSYGQKSRAFF	TGTGCCAGCAGTTACGGGCAGAAATCGCGAGCTTTCTTT
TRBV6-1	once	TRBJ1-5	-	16	CASSEVIGRRNQPQHF	TGTGCCAGCAGTGAAGTGATAGGGAGGCGCAATCAGCCCCAGCATTTT
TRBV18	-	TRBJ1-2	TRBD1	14	CASSPGTGRAGYTF	TGTGCCAGCTCACCTGGGACAGGGAGGGCTGGCTACACCTTC
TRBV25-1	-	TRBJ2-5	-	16	CASSESVGAPGETQYF	TGTGCCAGCAGTGAATCTGTGGGAGCACCGGGTGAGACCCAGTACTTC
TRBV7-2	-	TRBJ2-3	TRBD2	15	CASSLVAGEIDTQYF	TGTGCCAGCAGCTTAGTTGCGGGAGAAATAGATACGCAGTATTTT